The 2 T cell receptor beta chains listed next were all sequenced from one sample in a study of early stage breast cancer tumors. Profiling relied on immunoSEQ multiplex PCR, and the TCRdb table lists in-frame clones only, not all of them. This sample has fewer than 30,000 clones, with around three quarters found just once. The sequencing sample was made of blood. The receptors derive from a person aged 55-75 years with breast cancer.

V gene TRBV15 combines with J gene TRBJ2-2; maybe TRBD2 (7 bases). Between the trimmed V and J ends, which lost 7 bases and 1 base, there was a span of 19 bases. The CDR3 consists of 17 residues. Germline-derived CDR1 and CDR2 are LNHNV and YYDKDF (reference sequence). The CDR3 region has the DNA TGTGCCACCAACATTTGGGGGGGCTCGGGGAACACCGGGGAGCTGTTTTTT. Translating gives CATNIWGGSGNTGELFF. Variable domain in full (rest from reference TRBV15 and TRBJ2-2): DAMVIQNPRYQVTQFGKPVTLSCSQTLNHNVMYWYQQKSSQAPKLLFHYYDKDFNNEADTPDNFQSRRPNTSFCFLDIRSPGLGDTAMYLCATNIWGGSGNTGELFFGEGSRLTVL.

The chain recombines TRBV6-1 with TRBJ2-7; 8 bases agree with TRBD1. The CDR3 is 15 residues long. Germline loops: CDR1 MNHNS, CDR2 SASEGT. Trimming removed 7 bases from V and 0 bases from J; junction bases left unmatched: 8. The CDR3 DNA reads TGTGCCAGCATACAGGGACAGGCCACCTCCTACGAGCAGTACTTC. Its translation: CASIQGQATSYEQYF.